The rows below give T cell receptor beta chains drawn from one sample of a study of blood T cell repertoires in COVID-19. The method was immunoSEQ multiplex PCR; TCRdb's version includes in-frame clones alone and lacks a portion of them. Here the sample spans 130,000 or so clones, roughly 84% being singletons. Sequenced: peripheral blood. These receptors were taken from a woman aged 55-69 years with acute or convalescent COVID-19. CDR3s include the opening cysteine and the closing phenylalanine or tryptophan. D genes are given only for firm matches. Part of the rows lack a size; the others show once, few, many or a class for expanded clones.

V gene: TRBV6-6
clone size: -
D gene: TRBD2
J gene: TRBJ2-7
CDR3 DNA: TGTGCCAGCAGTTACTCCGGACTAGCGGGGGCCGAGCAGTACTTC
CDR3 protein: CASSYSGLAGAEQYF

V gene: TRBV18
clone size: once
D gene: -
J gene: TRBJ1-1
CDR3 DNA: TGTGCCAGCTCCCGGGACACCCAGAACACTGAAGCTTTCTTT
CDR3 protein: CASSRDTQNTEAFF

V gene: TRBV5-1
clone size: -
D gene: -
J gene: TRBJ1-3
CDR3 DNA: TGCGCCAGCAGCTTGGCCCCAGGGACTGGAAACACCATATATTTT
CDR3 protein: CASSLAPGTGNTIYF

V gene: TRBV11-2
clone size: -
D gene: -
J gene: TRBJ2-7
CDR3 DNA: TGTGCCAGCAGCTTCGGCCAGGTCTACGAGCAGTACTTC
CDR3 protein: CASSFGQVYEQYF

V gene: TRBV5-4
clone size: -
D gene: -
J gene: TRBJ2-3
CDR3 DNA: TGTGCCAGCAGCGGGCGACAGGGAGGCCCAGATACGCAGTATTTT
CDR3 protein: CASSGRQGGPDTQYF

V gene: TRBV7-9
clone size: -
D gene: -
J gene: TRBJ1-5
CDR3 DNA: TGTGCCAGCAGCTTAGATATTCAGCCCCAGCATTTT
CDR3 protein: CASSLDIQPQHF

V gene: TRBV6-6
clone size: -
D gene: -
J gene: TRBJ1-5
CDR3 DNA: TGTGCCAGCAGTCTGACAGGCACTTCAGGTAGCAATCAGCCCCAGCATTTT
CDR3 protein: CASSLTGTSGSNQPQHF

V gene: TRBV30
clone size: -
D gene: -
J gene: TRBJ1-3
CDR3 DNA: TGTGCCTGGAAAGGTGGGGGGGAGGCTGGAAACACCATATATTTT
CDR3 protein: CAWKGGGEAGNTIYF

V gene: TRBV9
clone size: -
D gene: TRBD2
J gene: TRBJ2-1
CDR3 DNA: TGTGCCAGCAGCGTAGCTACCCCTGCGGGGGGGCTATACAATGAGCAGTTCTTC
CDR3 protein: CASSVATPAGGLYNEQFF

V gene: TRBV6-5
clone size: -
D gene: TRBD1
J gene: TRBJ2-7
CDR3 DNA: TGTGCCAGCAGTTACTCGGGACAGCTCTCCTACGAGCAGTACTTC
CDR3 protein: CASSYSGQLSYEQYF